The T cell receptor beta chain described here comes from a study of blood T cell repertoires in COVID-19. For the study at large: Sites in the United States, Italy and Spain provided acute and convalescent COVID-19 samples. The cDNA or gDNA used as material had been derived from T cells, B-cell-depleted T cells, or PBMCs.

This clone was picked up a small number of times. Germline trimming cut 2 bases from V and 0 bases from J; bases unmatched to any gene: 4. Germline CDR1 MNHEY, CDR2 SMNVEV (reference sequence). The CDR3 extends over 17 amino acids. Original processing methods: Reference gene primer amplification gave estimated nucleated cell counts. The table came from immunoSEQ multiplex PCR; TCRdb's copy has only in-frame clones and leaves some out. V and J calls plus clone size are reproduced from that table; the DNA served to infer D and trimming. This table holds roughly 68,000 clones, 89% found once. The V and J genes are TRBV27 and TRBJ2-1, with 10 bases identical to TRBD2. The sequence was collected from a woman aged 50 to 65 with active COVID-19. Sequences were obtained from peripheral blood. The CDR3 region is CASSLSGRASSYNEQFF. The CDR3 DNA follows: TGTGCCAGCAGTTTAAGCGGGAGGGCCAGCTCCTACAATGAGCAGTTCTTC.